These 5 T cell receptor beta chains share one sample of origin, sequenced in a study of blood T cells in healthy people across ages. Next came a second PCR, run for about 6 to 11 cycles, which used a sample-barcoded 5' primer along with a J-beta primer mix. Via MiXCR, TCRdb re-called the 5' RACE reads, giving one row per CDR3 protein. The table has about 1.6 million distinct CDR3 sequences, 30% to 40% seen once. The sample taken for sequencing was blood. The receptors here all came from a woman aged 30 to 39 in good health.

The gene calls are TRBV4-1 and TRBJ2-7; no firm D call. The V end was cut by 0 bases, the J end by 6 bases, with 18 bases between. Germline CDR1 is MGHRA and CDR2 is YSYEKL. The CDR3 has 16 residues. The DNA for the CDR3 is TGCGCCAGCAGCCAAGATTTTGTGGGGATGCAATTCGAGCAGTACTTC. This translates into CASSQDFVGMQFEQYF.

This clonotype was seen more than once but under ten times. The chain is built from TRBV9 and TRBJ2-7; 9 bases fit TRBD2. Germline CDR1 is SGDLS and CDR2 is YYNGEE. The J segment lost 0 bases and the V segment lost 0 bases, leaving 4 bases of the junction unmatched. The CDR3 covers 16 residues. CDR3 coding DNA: TGTGCCAGCAGCGTAGGGGCGGGAGGGGCCTCCTACGAGCAGTACTTC. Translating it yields CASSVGAGGASYEQYF.

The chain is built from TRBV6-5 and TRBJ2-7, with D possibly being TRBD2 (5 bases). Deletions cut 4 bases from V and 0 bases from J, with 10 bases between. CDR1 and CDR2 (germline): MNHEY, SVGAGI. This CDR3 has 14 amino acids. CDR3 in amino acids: CASSFNRDSYEQYF. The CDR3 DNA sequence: TGTGCCAGCAGTTTCAACCGGGACTCCTACGAGCAGTACTTC.

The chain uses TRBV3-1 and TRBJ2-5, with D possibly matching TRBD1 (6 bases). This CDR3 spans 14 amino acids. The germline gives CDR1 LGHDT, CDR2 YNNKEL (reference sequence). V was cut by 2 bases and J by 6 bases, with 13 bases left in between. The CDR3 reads CASSQYQGPQTQYF. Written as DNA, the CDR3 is TGTGCCAGCAGCCAATATCAGGGGCCGCAGACCCAGTACTTC.

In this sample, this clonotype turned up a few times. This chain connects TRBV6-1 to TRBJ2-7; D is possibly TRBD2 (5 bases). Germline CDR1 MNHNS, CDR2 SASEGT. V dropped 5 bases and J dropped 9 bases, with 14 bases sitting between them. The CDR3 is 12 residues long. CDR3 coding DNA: TGTGCCAGCAGTCGGACGGCCGCGGGGCAGTACTTC. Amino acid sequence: CASSRTAAGQYF.